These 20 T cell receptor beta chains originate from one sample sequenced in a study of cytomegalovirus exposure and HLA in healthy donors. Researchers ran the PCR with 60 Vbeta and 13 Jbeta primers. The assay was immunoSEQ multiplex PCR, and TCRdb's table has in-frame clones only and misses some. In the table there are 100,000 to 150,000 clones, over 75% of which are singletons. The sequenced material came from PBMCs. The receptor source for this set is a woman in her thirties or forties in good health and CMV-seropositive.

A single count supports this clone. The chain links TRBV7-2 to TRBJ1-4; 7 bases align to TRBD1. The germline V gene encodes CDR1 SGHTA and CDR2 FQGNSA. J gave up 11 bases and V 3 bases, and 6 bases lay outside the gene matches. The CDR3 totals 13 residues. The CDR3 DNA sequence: TGTGCCAGCAGCTTCGGAGAGGGACAGAAACTGTTTTTT. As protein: CASSFGEGQKLFF.

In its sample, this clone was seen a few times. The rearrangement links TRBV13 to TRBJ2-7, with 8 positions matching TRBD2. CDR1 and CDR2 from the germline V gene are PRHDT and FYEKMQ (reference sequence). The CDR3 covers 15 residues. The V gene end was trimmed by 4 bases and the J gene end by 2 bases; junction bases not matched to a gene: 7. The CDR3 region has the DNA TGTGCCAGCAGCTCAACTAGCGGAGCACCCTACGAGCAGTACTTC. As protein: CASSSTSGAPYEQYF.

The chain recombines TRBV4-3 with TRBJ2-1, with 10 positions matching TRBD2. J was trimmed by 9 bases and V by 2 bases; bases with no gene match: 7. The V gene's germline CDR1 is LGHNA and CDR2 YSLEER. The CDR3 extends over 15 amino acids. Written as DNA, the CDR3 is TGCGCCAGCAGCCAACATCTAGCGGGAGCTGGTGAGCAGTTCTTC. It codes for CASSQHLAGAGEQFF.

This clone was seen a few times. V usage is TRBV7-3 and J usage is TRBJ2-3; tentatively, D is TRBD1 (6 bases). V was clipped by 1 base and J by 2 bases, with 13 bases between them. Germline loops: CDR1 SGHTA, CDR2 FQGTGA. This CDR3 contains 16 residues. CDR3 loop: CASSLMGQGSTDTQYF. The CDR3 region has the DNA TGTGCCAGCAGCTTAATGGGACAAGGGTCCACAGATACGCAGTATTTT.

DNA of the CDR3: TGTGCCAGCAGTTACTCCCAGGGAAGCACAGATACGCAGTATTTT. This encodes CASSYSQGSTDTQYF. The V and J genes are TRBV6-5 and TRBJ2-3; possibly TRBD1 for D (5 bases). V dropped 0 bases and J dropped 0 bases, with 7 bases sitting between them. Germline V lookup: CDR1 MNHEY, CDR2 SVGAGI. This CDR3 has 15 residues.

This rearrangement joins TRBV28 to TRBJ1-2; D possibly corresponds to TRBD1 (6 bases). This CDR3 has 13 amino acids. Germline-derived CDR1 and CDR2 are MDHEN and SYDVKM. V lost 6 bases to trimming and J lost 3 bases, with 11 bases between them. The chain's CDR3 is CASRPTGDYGYTF. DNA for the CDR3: TGTGCCAGCAGGCCGACAGGCGACTATGGCTACACCTTC.

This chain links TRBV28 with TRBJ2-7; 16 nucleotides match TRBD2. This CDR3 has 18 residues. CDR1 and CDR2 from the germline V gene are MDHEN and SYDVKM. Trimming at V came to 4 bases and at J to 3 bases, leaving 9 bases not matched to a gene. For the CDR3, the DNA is TGTGCCAGCAGTTCGCCGGGACTAGCGGGAGGGTCAATCTACGAGCAGTACTTC. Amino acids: CASSSPGLAGGSIYEQYF.

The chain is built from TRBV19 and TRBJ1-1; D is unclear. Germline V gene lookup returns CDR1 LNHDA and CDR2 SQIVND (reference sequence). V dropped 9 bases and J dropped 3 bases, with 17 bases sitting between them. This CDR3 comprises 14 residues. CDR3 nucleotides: TGTGCCAGCGCCGCCGGGTGGCCGTACACTGAAGCTTTCTTT. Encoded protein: CASAAGWPYTEAFF.

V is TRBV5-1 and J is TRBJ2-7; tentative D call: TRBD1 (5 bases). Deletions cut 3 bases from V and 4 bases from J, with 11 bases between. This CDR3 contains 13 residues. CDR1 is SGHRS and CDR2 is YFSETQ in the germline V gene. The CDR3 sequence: CASSSDRGYEQYF. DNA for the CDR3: TGCGCCAGCAGCTCCGATAGGGGATACGAGCAGTACTTC.

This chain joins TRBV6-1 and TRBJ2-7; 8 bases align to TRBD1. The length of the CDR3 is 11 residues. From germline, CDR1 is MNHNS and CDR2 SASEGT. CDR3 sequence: CAGQGNYEQYF. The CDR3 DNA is TGTGCAGGACAGGGTAACTACGAGCAGTACTTC.

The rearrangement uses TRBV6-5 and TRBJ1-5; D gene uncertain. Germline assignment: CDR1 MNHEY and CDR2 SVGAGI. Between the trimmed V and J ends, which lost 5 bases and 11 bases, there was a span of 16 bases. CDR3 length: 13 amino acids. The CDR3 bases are TGTGCCAGCAGTGCGTCCCAGTCTGGAGCCCAGCATTTT. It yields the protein CASSASQSGAQHF.

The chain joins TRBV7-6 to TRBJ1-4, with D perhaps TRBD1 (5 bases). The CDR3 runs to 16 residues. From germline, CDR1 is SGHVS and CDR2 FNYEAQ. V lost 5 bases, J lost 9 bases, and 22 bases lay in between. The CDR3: CASSPIAQGEWKKLFF. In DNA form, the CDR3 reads TGTGCCAGCAGCCCAATCGCCCAGGGTGAATGGAAAAAACTGTTTTTT.

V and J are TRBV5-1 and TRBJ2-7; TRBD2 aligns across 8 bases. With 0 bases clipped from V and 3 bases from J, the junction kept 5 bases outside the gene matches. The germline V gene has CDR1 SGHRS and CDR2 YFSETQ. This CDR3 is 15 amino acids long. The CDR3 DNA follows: TGCGCCAGCAGCTTGGCCGGGGCGGGAGGCTACGAGCAGTACTTC. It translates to CASSLAGAGGYEQYF.

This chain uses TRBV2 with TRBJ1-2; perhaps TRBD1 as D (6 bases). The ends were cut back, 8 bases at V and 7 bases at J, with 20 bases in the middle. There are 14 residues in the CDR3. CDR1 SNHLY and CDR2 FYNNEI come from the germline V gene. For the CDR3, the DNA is TGTGCCAGCGGCACCCGGGACACAATCTCTGGCTACACCTTC. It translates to CASGTRDTISGYTF.

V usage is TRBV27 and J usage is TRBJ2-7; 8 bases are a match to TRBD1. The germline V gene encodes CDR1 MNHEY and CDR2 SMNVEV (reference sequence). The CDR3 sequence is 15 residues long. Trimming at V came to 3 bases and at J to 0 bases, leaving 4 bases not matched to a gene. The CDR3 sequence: CASSFSGQVSYEQYF. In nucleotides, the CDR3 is TGTGCCAGCAGTTTCTCGGGACAGGTCTCCTACGAGCAGTACTTC.

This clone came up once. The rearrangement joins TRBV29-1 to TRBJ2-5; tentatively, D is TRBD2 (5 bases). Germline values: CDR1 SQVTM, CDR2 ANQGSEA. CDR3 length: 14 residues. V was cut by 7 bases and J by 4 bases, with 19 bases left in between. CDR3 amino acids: CSGQPSGFGETQYF. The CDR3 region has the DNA TGCAGCGGACAACCAAGCGGATTCGGAGAGACCCAGTACTTC.

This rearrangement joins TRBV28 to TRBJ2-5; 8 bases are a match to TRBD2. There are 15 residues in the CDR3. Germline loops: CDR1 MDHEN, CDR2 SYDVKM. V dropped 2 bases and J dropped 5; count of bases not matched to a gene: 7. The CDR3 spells CASSLRVAGPETQYF. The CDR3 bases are TGTGCCAGCAGTTTAAGAGTAGCGGGACCGGAGACCCAGTACTTC.

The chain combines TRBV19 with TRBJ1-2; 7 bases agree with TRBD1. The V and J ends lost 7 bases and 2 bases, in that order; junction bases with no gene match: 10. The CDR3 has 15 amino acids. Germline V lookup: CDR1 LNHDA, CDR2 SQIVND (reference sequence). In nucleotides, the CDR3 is TGTGCCAGTACCGCACGACAGGGCCAAAACTATGGCTACACCTTC. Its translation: CASTARQGQNYGYTF.

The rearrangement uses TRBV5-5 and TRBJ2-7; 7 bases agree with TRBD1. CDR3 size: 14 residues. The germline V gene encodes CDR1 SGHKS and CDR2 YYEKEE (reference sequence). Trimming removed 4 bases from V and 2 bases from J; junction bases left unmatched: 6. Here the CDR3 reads CASSNQTGTYEQYF. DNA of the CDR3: TGTGCCAGCAGCAACCAGACAGGGACCTACGAGCAGTACTTC. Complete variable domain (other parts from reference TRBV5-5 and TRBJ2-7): DAGVTQSPTHLIKTRGQQVTLRCSPISGHKSVSWYQQVLGQGPQFIFQYYEKEERGRGNFPDRFSARQFPNYSSELNVNALLLGDSALYLCASSNQTGTYEQYFGPGTRLTVT.

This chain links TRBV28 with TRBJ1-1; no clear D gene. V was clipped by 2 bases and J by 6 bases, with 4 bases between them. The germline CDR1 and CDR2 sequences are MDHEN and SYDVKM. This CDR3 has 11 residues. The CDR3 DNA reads TGTGCCAGCAGTTTACGGGCTGAAGCTTTCTTT. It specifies CASSLRAEAFF.